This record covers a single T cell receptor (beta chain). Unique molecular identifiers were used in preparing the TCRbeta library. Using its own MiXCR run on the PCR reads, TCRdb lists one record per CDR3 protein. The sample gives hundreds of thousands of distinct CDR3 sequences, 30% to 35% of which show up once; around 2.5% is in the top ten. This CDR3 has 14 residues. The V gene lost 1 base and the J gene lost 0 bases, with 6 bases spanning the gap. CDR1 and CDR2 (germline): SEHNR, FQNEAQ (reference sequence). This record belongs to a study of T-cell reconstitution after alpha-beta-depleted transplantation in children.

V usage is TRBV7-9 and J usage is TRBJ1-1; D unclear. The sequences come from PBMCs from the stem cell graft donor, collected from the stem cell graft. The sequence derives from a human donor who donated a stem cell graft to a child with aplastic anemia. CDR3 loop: CASSLEDMNTEAFF. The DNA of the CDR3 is TGTGCCAGCAGCTTAGAAGACATGAACACTGAAGCTTTCTTT.